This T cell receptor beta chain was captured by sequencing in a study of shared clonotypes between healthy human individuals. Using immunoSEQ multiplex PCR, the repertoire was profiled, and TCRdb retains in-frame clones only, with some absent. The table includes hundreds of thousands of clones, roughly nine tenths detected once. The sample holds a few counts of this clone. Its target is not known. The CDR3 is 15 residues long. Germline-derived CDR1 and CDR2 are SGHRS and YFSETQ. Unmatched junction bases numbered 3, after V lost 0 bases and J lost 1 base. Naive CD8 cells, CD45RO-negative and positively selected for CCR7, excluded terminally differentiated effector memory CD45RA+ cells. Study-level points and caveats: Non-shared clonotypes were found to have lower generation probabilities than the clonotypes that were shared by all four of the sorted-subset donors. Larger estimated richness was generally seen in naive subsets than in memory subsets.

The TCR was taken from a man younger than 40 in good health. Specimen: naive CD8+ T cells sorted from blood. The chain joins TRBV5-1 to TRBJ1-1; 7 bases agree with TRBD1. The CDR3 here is CASSLGRGRNTEAFF. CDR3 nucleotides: TGCGCCAGCAGCTTGGGGAGGGGGCGGAACACTGAAGCTTTCTTT. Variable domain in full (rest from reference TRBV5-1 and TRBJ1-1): KAGVTQTPRYLIKTRGQQVTLSCSPISGHRSVSWYQQTPGQGLQFLFEYFSETQRNKGNFPGRFSGRQFSNSRSEMNVSTLELGDSALYLCASSLGRGRNTEAFFGQGTRLTVV.